This is a list of T cell receptor beta chains from one sample in a study of T cell responses to AZD1222 COVID-19 vaccine. This table comes from immunoSEQ multiplex PCR, and its TCRdb copy is limited to in-frame clones, with some not included. This table has fewer than 250,000 clones, 85% to 95% appearing once. The sample was peripheral blood, taken on day 0 of AZD1222 vaccination. These receptors all come from an adult in good health. Both conserved end residues are part of each CDR3. The D gene is left open where the match is weak. The size entry is marked missing in some rows and otherwise reads once, few, many or a size class.

D	V	J	size	DNA	CDR3
-	TRBV6-5	TRBJ1-6	-	TGTGCCAGCAGCCAGGGGCCCTATAATTCACCCCTCCACTTT	CASSQGPYNSPLHF
TRBD1	TRBV6-2/TRBV6-3	TRBJ1-2	-	TGTGCCAGCAGTTCCCGCTTGACAGGGGGAGTAGATGGCTACACCTTC	CASSSRLTGGVDGYTF
-	TRBV2	TRBJ2-7	-	TGTGCCAGCAGCATGAATCGGGTGTCCTACGAGCAGTACTTC	CASSMNRVSYEQYF
-	TRBV11-1	TRBJ1-5	-	TGTGCCAGCAGCTTACGGGGGGGCGGCAATCAGCCCCAGCATTTT	CASSLRGGGNQPQHF
-	TRBV6-5	TRBJ1-5	-	TGTGCCAGCAGCAGGGTTAGCAATCAGCCCCAGCATTTT	CASSRVSNQPQHF
-	TRBV7-9	TRBJ1-3	once	TGTGCCAGCAGCGACTATGGAAACACCATATATTTT	CASSDYGNTIYF
-	TRBV18	TRBJ1-5	-	TGTGCCAGCTCACCAGGGGGGCGAGGGAGCAATCAGCCCCAGCATTTT	CASSPGGRGSNQPQHF
-	TRBV12-5	TRBJ2-3	-	TGTGCTAGTTCTGGTACGCAGTATTTT	CASSGTQYF
-	TRBV18	TRBJ1-1	-	TGTGCCAGCTCACCGAGTCCGGAGACTGAAGCTTTCTTT	CASSPSPETEAFF
-	TRBV5-1	TRBJ1-1	-	TGCGCCAGCAGCCCTACCGGACGGGCGGACACTGAAGCTTTCTTT	CASSPTGRADTEAFF
TRBD1	TRBV27	TRBJ2-7	once	TGTGCCAGCTTTAAAACCGGGACAGACAACTACGAGCAGTACTTC	CASFKTGTDNYEQYF
-	TRBV14	TRBJ1-6	-	TGTGCCAGCGGCCAAGTAGCAGGGGAATCACCCCTCCACTTT	CASGQVAGESPLHF
-	TRBV15	TRBJ2-7	-	TGTGCCACCAGCAGAGATGGTAACAGGGTCTACGAGCAGTACTTC	CATSRDGNRVYEQYF
TRBD1	TRBV2	TRBJ1-5	-	TGTGCCAGCAGTGACTTCGGGACAGGGGCCTTGGGAAGCAATCAGCCCCAGCATTTT	CASSDFGTGALGSNQPQHF
-	TRBV7-8	TRBJ1-1	-	TGTGCCAGCAGCCTGGGGGGCAGCATGAACACTGAAGCTTTCTTT	CASSLGGSMNTEAFF
-	TRBV11-2	TRBJ2-7	-	TGTGCCAGCAGCCCCAACAGAATCAGCTCCTACGAGCAGTACTTC	CASSPNRISSYEQYF
-	TRBV27	TRBJ1-5	-	TGTGCCAGCAGTTTCGTGGATAGCAATCAGCCCCAGCATTTT	CASSFVDSNQPQHF
-	TRBV6-5	TRBJ2-3	few	TGTGCCAGCAGGCCGAGAAGGGTAACGGATACGCAGTATTTT	CASRPRRVTDTQYF
-	TRBV20-1	TRBJ2-5	-	TGCAGTGCTAGTTTACAGACCCAGTACTTC	CSASLQTQYF
-	TRBV6-1	TRBJ1-1	-	TGTGCCAGCAGTGAAGAGGGGGAGGGGTGGAACACTGAAGCTTTCTTT	CASSEEGEGWNTEAFF
TRBD1	TRBV5-8	TRBJ1-2	-	TGTGCCAGCAGCTGGGGGTCCGGGACAGGGAATGGCTACACCTTC	CASSWGSGTGNGYTF
-	TRBV3-1/TRBV3-2	TRBJ1-1	-	TGTGCCAGCAGCCAAGCCCAGGTCGTGAACACTGAAGCTTTCTTT	CASSQAQVVNTEAFF
-	TRBV7-9	TRBJ1-2	-	TGTGCCCCGGGCGTGAAGGGACAAAACTATGGCTACACCTTC	CAPGVKGQNYGYTF
-	TRBV29-1	TRBJ1-2	-	TGCAGCGTACCCATGGACGGCGACTATGGCTACACCTTC	CSVPMDGDYGYTF
-	TRBV6-5	TRBJ2-3	-	TGTGCCAGCAGGGGGAGCACAGATACGCAGTATTTT	CASRGSTDTQYF
-	TRBV7-8	TRBJ1-1	-	TGTGCCAGCAGCACCAGGACAGCCGGCACTGAAGCTTTCTTT	CASSTRTAGTEAFF
-	TRBV5-1	TRBJ1-2	-	TGCGCCAGCAGCTTGGAGCCTGTTTCGGCTAACTATGGCTACACCTTC	CASSLEPVSANYGYTF
TRBD1	TRBV27	TRBJ2-7	-	TGTGCCAGCAGTTCGGCAGGGGGCGAGCAGTACTTC	CASSSAGGEQYF
TRBD1	TRBV13	TRBJ2-2	-	TGTGCCAGCAGCTTAAGGAAAGACAGGGGAATCTCCGGGGAGCTGTTTTTT	CASSLRKDRGISGELFF
-	TRBV6-2/TRBV6-3	TRBJ2-5	-	TGTGCCAGCAGCTCAACGGACAGACGGCCCCAAGAGACCCAGTACTTC	CASSSTDRRPQETQYF
-	TRBV5-6	TRBJ1-5	-	TGTGCCAGCAGCTCTCGGGGTCTGCAAGTGCCCCAGCATTTT	CASSSRGLQVPQHF
-	TRBV6-5	TRBJ1-5	-	TGTGCCAGCATGGCAGGGGAGCGTCGGGCCCAGCATTTT	CASMAGERRAQHF
-	TRBV7-8	TRBJ1-1	-	TGTGCCAGCAGCGCCGCGCAGGGGCGAGACACTGAAGCTTTCTTT	CASSAAQGRDTEAFF
-	TRBV3-1/TRBV3-2	TRBJ1-6	-	TGTGCCAGCAGCCGGGCCGCCAGCGGGTATTCACCCCTCCACTTT	CASSRAASGYSPLHF